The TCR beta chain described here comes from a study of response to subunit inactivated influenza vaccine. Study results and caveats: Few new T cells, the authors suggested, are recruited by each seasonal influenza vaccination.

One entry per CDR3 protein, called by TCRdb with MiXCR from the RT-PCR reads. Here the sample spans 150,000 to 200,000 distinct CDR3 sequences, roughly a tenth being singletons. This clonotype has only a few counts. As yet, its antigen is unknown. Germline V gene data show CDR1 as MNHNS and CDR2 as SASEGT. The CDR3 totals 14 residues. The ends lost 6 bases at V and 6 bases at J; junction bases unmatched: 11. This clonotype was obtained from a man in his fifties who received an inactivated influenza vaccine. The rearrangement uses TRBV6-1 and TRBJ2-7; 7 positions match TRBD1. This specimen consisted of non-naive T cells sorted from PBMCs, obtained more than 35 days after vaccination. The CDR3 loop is CASSPRTGLPEQYF. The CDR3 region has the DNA TGTGCCAGCAGCCCGAGGACAGGCCTACCCGAGCAGTACTTC.